The TCR beta chain described here comes from a study of blood T cell repertoires in COVID-19. As for the study in general: COVID-19 samples collected from the United States, Italy and Spain covered acute and convalescent phases.

CDR1 is SGHRS, CDR2 YFSETQ, per germline. The CDR3 is made up of 16 amino acids. V lost 2 bases and J lost 2; bases outside the gene matches: 6. Sequenced by immunoSEQ multiplex PCR; TCRdb stores in-frame clones only, minus some. The sample yields a few hundred thousand clones, more than 75% seen once. The TCR sequence derives from a woman aged 70-85 years with active or convalescent COVID-19. Input material: peripheral blood. V gene TRBV5-1 combines with J gene TRBJ2-3, with 9 bases lining up with TRBD2. This chain's CDR3 is CASSFRASGATDTQYF. In nucleotides, the CDR3 is TGCGCCAGCAGCTTTAGGGCTAGCGGGGCCACAGATACGCAGTATTTT.